The 14 T cell receptor beta chains below all came from one sample that was sequenced in a study of immune cell composition in non-small cell lung cancer. Normal lung was sampled as far from the tumour as possible, at least 3 cm. The assay was immunoSEQ multiplex PCR, and TCRdb's table has in-frame clones only and misses some. This table has around 7,000 clones, roughly 86% appearing once. Material for sequencing was non-adjacent lung tissue. These receptors were taken from a human donor with non-small cell lung cancer.

The chain links TRBV27 to TRBJ1-1, with D hard to call. V lost 2 bases to trimming and J lost 1 base, with 8 bases between them. Germline V CDR1 and CDR2: MNHEY, SMNVEV (reference sequence). The CDR3 length is 14 residues. CDR3 sequence: CASSLQNRNTEAFF. CDR3 bases: TGTGCCAGCAGTTTACAGAACAGGAACACTGAAGCTTTCTTT.

This clone was counted once. The rearrangement uses TRBV4-3 and TRBJ1-5; no clear D. This CDR3 comprises 14 residues. V lost 1 base and J lost 4, with 8 bases in between. Per the germline V gene, CDR1 is LGHNA and CDR2 is YSLEER. The CDR3 spells CASSQGMVNQPQHF. CDR3 bases: TGCGCCAGCAGCCAAGGTATGGTGAATCAGCCCCAGCATTTT.

This clone came up a few times. V usage is TRBV9 and J usage is TRBJ1-2; 8 nucleotides match TRBD1. This CDR3 is 18 amino acids long. Germline V gene lookup returns CDR1 SGDLS and CDR2 YYNGEE. The junction had 13 bases not matched to a gene; V was cut back by 3 bases and J by 0 bases. Written as DNA, the CDR3 is TGTGCCAGCAGCGCCAGCGCCCTCCGGACAGGGACTAACTATGGCTACACCTTC. It translates to CASSASALRTGTNYGYTF.

The chain links TRBV19 to TRBJ1-2; 9 bases match TRBD1. V trimming: 3 bases; J trimming: 4 bases; junction bases outside the gene matches: 3. This CDR3 has 14 amino acids. CDR1 and CDR2 (germline): LNHDA, SQIVND (reference sequence). CDR3 amino acids: CASSIDRGFYGYTF. DNA for the CDR3: TGTGCCAGTAGTATCGACAGGGGGTTCTATGGCTACACCTTC.

The gene calls are TRBV29-1 and TRBJ2-3; possibly TRBD1 for D (6 bases). The V and J ends lost 4 bases and 3 bases respectively, with 14 bases between them. The CDR3 consists of 14 residues. Germline V gene lookup returns CDR1 SQVTM and CDR2 ANQGSEA. CDR3 residues: CSVGRQGPTDTQYF. Here the CDR3 DNA reads TGCAGCGTTGGAAGGCAGGGGCCGACAGATACGCAGTATTTT.

The chain has TRBV19 and TRBJ2-7; 11 bases are shared with TRBD2. The germline gives CDR1 LNHDA, CDR2 SQIVND (reference sequence). The CDR3 runs to 18 residues. The V gene end was trimmed by 3 bases and the J gene end by 2 bases; junction bases not matched to a gene: 12. The CDR3 reads CASSIQGTSGLITYEQYF. CDR3 DNA: TGTGCCAGTAGTATTCAAGGGACTAGCGGCTTAATTACCTACGAGCAGTACTTC.

This clone was counted once. The CDR3 DNA reads as TGCAGCGTTTGTAGGGACGGGAACACTGAAGCTTTCTTT. Translating it yields CSVCRDGNTEAFF. The chain links TRBV29-1 to TRBJ1-1; weak D call: TRBD1 (5 bases). CDR1 is SQVTM, CDR2 ANQGSEA, per germline. The CDR3 spans 13 residues. Trimming left V 5 bases short and J 1 base short, with 11 bases between.

V and J are TRBV7-3 and TRBJ1-5; D is uncertain. The CDR3 totals 15 residues. CDR1 SGHTA and CDR2 FQGTGA come from the germline V gene. V lost 5 bases and J lost 6, with 17 bases in between. CDR3 sequence: CASSPLMGSGQPQHF. In DNA, the CDR3 is TGTGCCAGCAGCCCCTTGATGGGTTCGGGTCAGCCCCAGCATTTT.

The chain combines TRBV7-9 with TRBJ1-1; D is ambiguous. V lost 2 bases and J lost 6, with 7 bases in between. The CDR3 spans 12 residues. In germline, CDR1 is SEHNR, CDR2 FQNEAQ (reference sequence). CDR3 loop: CASSLSSPEAFF. CDR3 nucleotide sequence: TGTGCCAGCAGCTTAAGCAGCCCTGAAGCTTTCTTT.

The V gene is TRBV15, the J gene TRBJ2-7, with TRBD2 as a possible D gene (6 bases). Between the trimmed V and J ends, which lost 3 bases and 0 bases, there was a span of 12 bases. CDR1 and CDR2 (germline): LNHNV, YYDKDF (reference sequence). This CDR3 contains 15 residues. The CDR3 spells CATSSAEGSSYEQYF. DNA for the CDR3: TGTGCCACCAGCAGCGCGGAGGGAAGCTCCTACGAGCAGTACTTC.

The chain carries TRBV27 and TRBJ2-5; D unclear. The CDR3 spans 14 residues. Trimming removed 3 bases from V and 1 base from J, with 9 bases in between. Germline V gives CDR1 MNHEY, CDR2 SMNVEV (reference sequence). CDR3 nucleotide sequence: TGTGCCAGCAGTTTTGGGATGGGCCAAGAGACCCAGTACTTC. Encoded protein: CASSFGMGQETQYF.

The V and J genes are TRBV12-5 and TRBJ1-5; D perhaps matches TRBD1 (6 bases). The CDR3 spans 15 residues. Deletions cut 2 bases from V and 2 bases from J, with 10 bases between. Germline V CDR1 and CDR2: LGHNT, FRNRAP. This CDR3 reads CASGLHRVGNQPQHF. The CDR3 DNA sequence: TGTGCTAGTGGTTTGCACAGGGTAGGCAATCAGCCCCAGCATTTT.

V gene TRBV28 combines with J gene TRBJ2-7; TRBD2 matches 10 bases. Germline V gives CDR1 MDHEN, CDR2 SYDVKM. Germline trimming cut 7 bases from V and 2 bases from J; bases unmatched to any gene: 5. This CDR3 spans 14 amino acids. CDR3 bases: TGTGCCAGCATCAGTAGCGGGGGGACCTACGAGCAGTACTTC. This encodes CASISSGGTYEQYF.

To note about this clone: Its ends do not fully match the called genes, so a read error is possible. This chain connects TRBV27 to TRBJ2-1, with TRBD1 identical over 7 bases. The CDR3 runs to 14 residues. Germline loops: CDR1 MNHEY, CDR2 SMNVEV (reference sequence). CDR3 residues: CTSSPGQSSNEQFF. The DNA of the CDR3 is TGTACCAGCAGCCCGGGACAGAGCTCTAATGAGCAGTTCTTC.